The TCR beta chain described here comes from a study of CD8+ T cells in alopecia areata. Study in general: Treated individuals took tofacitinib by mouth, 5 to 10 mg twice daily. Study-wide findings and caveats: Possibly because of HLA-related factors, TCR sharing was less clear across patients than in mice.

RNA was isolated and reverse transcribed to cDNA, the sequencing template. Sequenced by immunoSEQ multiplex PCR; TCRdb stores in-frame clones only, minus some. The sample carries under 300,000 clones, 67% recorded once. Points on this clone: Its antigen is not known.

The germline V and J ends were trimmed by 6 bases and 4 bases, with 8 bases remaining between them. This CDR3 spans 12 amino acids. The germline V gene has CDR1 MNHEY and CDR2 SMNVEV (reference sequence). The source was CD4+ T cells sorted from blood, collected at week 0. The V gene is TRBV27, the J gene TRBJ2-3; D uncertain. The sequence was collected from a human donor with alopecia areata. The CDR3 sequence: CASRRGADTQYF. DNA for the CDR3: TGTGCCAGCAGGCGAGGAGCAGATACGCAGTATTTT.